The clone carrying this T cell receptor beta chain was recorded at least ten times. Its antigen is as yet unknown. This entry comes from a study of identical twins. Study findings and constraints: Models predicted too little out-of-frame TCR alpha sharing in monozygotic twins. Cord blood's abundant beta clonotypes had fewer insertions, unlike memory repertoires.

This CDR3 has 13 amino acids. Germline lookup yields CDR1 SNHLY and CDR2 FYNNEI. V shed 10 bases and J shed 10 bases, with 17 bases lying between them. Template switching introduced a universal primer site, and the cDNA bore unique molecular identifiers. Each CDR3 protein gets one entry after TCRdb re-called the 5' RACE reads with MiXCR. Of hundreds of thousands of distinct CDR3 sequences listed, over 5% are singletons. This receptor was obtained from a man younger than 35 in good health. Sequenced material: naive T cells sorted from blood. The rearrangement uses TRBV2 and TRBJ1-6, with D perhaps TRBD1 (5 bases). CDR3 sequence: CATPVRGGSPLHF. CDR3 nucleotides: TGTGCCACCCCGGTGAGGGGCGGGTCACCCCTCCACTTT.